These 18 T cell receptor beta chains came from one sample sequenced in a study of tumor and adjacent non-tumor tissue in lung cancer. The template was RNA from unsorted bulk tissue. The library came from three nested PCR rounds adapted from ARM-PCR protocols. In TCRdb, the multiplex PCR reads were re-called with MiXCR into one record per CDR3 protein. The repertoire holds 77,000 or so distinct CDR3 sequences, with under 85% as singletons. Sequenced input: lung tumor tissue. The receptors come from a woman aged 45-60 years with non-small cell lung cancer.

About this clonotype: A much more abundant neighbour one base away suggests this may be a read error. V is TRBV19 and J is TRBJ2-1, with 9 bases that match TRBD1. With V trimmed by 7 bases and J by 7 bases, 11 bases remained unmatched. Per the germline V gene, CDR1 is LNHDA and CDR2 is SQIVND (reference sequence). The CDR3 consists of 15 residues. The CDR3 region has the DNA TGTGCCAGTACTATGAGGGACAGGGCCGGGAATGAGCAGTTCTTC. This sequence encodes CASTMRDRAGNEQFF.

A word on this clonotype: The final CDR3 position lacks the conserved phenylalanine or tryptophan, pointing to a likely read error. V and J are TRBV5-4 and TRBJ1-1; possible D gene TRBD1, 6 bases. Germline CDR1 SGHNT, CDR2 YYREEE (reference sequence). The CDR3 is made up of 13 amino acids. The CDR3 DNA reads as TGTGCTAGCAGCGTGGACAGAAACACTGAAGCTTTCTTA. Translation gives CASSVDRNTEAFL.

Notes on this clonotype: The conserved final phenylalanine or tryptophan is absent from the CDR3, which likely points to a read error. The chain uses TRBV6-6 and TRBJ1-2; D ambiguous. Trimming took 5 bases from V and 0 from J, leaving 10 bases between them. Looked up from germline, CDR1 is MNHNY and CDR2 is SVGAGI (reference sequence). CDR3 length equals 14 residues. The CDR3 is CASSPRSANYGYTL. Written as DNA, the CDR3 is TGTGCCAGCAGTCCGAGGAGTGCTAACTATGGCTACACCTTA.

Details on this clonotype: The junction departs from germline at one end; a sequencing error may be responsible. The chain links TRBV20-1 to TRBJ2-3; possible D gene TRBD2, 5 bases. Germline CDR1 DFQATT, CDR2 SNEGSKA (reference sequence). CDR3 length: 14 residues. Here the CDR3 reads CSVRDMASTDTRYF. In DNA form, the CDR3 reads TGCAGTGTTAGAGATATGGCTAGCACAGATACGCGGTATTTT.

This clonotype was detected a few times. Germline is not matched at one junction end, which may reflect a read error. The gene calls are TRBV11-1 and TRBJ1-2, with D possibly TRBD1 on 5 matching bases. The germline gives CDR1 SGHAT, CDR2 FQDESV (reference sequence). The CDR3 loop spans 13 amino acids. As DNA, the CDR3 is TGTGCCAGCAGCTCAAGTGGAGCGTGGGGCTACATCTTC. Protein sequence: CASSSSGAWGYIF.

The chain recombines TRBV5-1 with TRBJ2-1; D ambiguous. CDR1 SGHRS and CDR2 YFSETQ come from the germline V gene. V gave up 4 bases and J gave up 8 bases, with 10 bases separating them. CDR3 length equals 12 residues. In DNA form, the CDR3 reads TGCGCCAGCAGCCCCGCCCAGGATGAGCAGTTCTTC. This codes for CASSPAQDEQFF.

This clonotype was seen once. In this CDR3 the conserved last residue, phenylalanine or tryptophan, is missing, so a read error is likely. The chain combines TRBV4-1 with TRBJ2-2; D gene unclear. Germline assignment: CDR1 MGHRA and CDR2 YSYEKL. This CDR3 comprises 14 residues. This CDR3 is CASRMGRSTGELFS. Written as DNA, the CDR3 is TGCGCCAGCCGCATGGGTAGGAGCACCGGAGAGCTGTTTTCT.

This clonotype was counted many times. CDR3 DNA sequence: TGTGCCAGCAGTTACTGGGGGGACAGGGAGGGACAGTATTTT. It yields the protein CASSYWGDREGQYF. The chain employs TRBV6-5 and TRBJ2-3, with 9 positions matching TRBD1. CDR3 length: 14 amino acids. Unmatched junction bases numbered 8, after V lost 1 base and J lost 12 bases. Germline CDR1 reads MNHEY; CDR2 reads SVGAGI.

The chain recombines TRBV11-2 with TRBJ2-2, with 7 bases fitting TRBD1. The CDR3 is made up of 15 amino acids. CDR1 and CDR2 from the germline V gene are SGHAT and FQNNGV. V shed 4 bases and J 5 bases; nucleotides not matched to a gene: 7. CDR3 loop: CASSSTGIITGELFF. CDR3 sequence (DNA): TGTGCCAGCAGCTCGACAGGGATAATTACCGGGGAGCTGTTTTTT.

The chain joins TRBV20-1 to TRBJ1-1, with D perhaps matching TRBD1 (5 bases). From germline, CDR1 is DFQATT and CDR2 SNEGSKA (reference sequence). The CDR3 sequence is 13 residues long. V was shortened by 7 bases and J by 6 bases, with 18 bases between the two germline ends. The CDR3 is CSVRVTVCSEAFF. DNA for the CDR3: TGCAGTGTTAGGGTGACAGTATGCTCTGAAGCTTTCTTT.

A word on this clonotype: Mismatch with germline at one junction end may stem from a read error. V usage is TRBV11-2 and J usage is TRBJ1-6; a possible D gene is TRBD1 (5 bases). CDR3 length: 15 residues. Looked up from germline, CDR1 is SGHAT and CDR2 is FQNNGV. The CDR3 DNA follows: TGTGCCATCAGCATAGAGACAGATTATAATTCACCCCTCAACTTT. Amino acid sequence: CAISIETDYNSPLNF. The variable domain in full, with the rest retrieved from reference TRBV11-2 and TRBJ1-6, is EAGVAQSPRYKIIEKRQSVAFWCNPISGHATLYWYQQILGQGPKLLIQFQNNGVVDDSQLPKDRFSAERLKGVDSTLKIQPAKLEDSAVYLCAISIETDYNSPLNFGNGTRLTVT.

This clonotype is medium-sized within its sample. This rearrangement joins TRBV6-6 to TRBJ2-3; D is unclear. The length of the CDR3 is 11 residues. Looked up from germline, CDR1 is MNHNY and CDR2 is SVGAGI (reference sequence). Between the trimmed V and J ends, which lost 5 bases and 2 bases, there was a span of 2 bases. DNA for the CDR3: TGTGCCAGCAGTAACACAGATACGCAGTATTTT. Amino acids: CASSNTDTQYF.

Remarks on this clonotype: The junction departs from the called germline gene at one end, perhaps through a read error. The V gene is TRBV11-2, the J gene TRBJ2-1; D remains unclear. Germline lookup yields CDR1 SGHAT and CDR2 FQNNGV. The CDR3 consists of 14 residues. DNA of the CDR3: TGTACCAGCAGCTTTGGCAGTGTCGGCAATGAGCAGTTCTTC. Residues: CTSSFGSVGNEQFF.

With respect to this clonotype: At one of its ends the junction is not consistent with the germline gene, which may arise from a read error. The V gene is TRBV7-9, the J gene TRBJ1-5; D is unclear. Germline V CDR1 and CDR2: SEHNR, FQNEAQ (reference sequence). This CDR3 has 12 residues. DNA for the CDR3: TGTACCAGTAGCTCCGCGGATCAGCCCCAACATTTT. This codes for CTSSSADQPQHF.

This clonotype was counted once. This likely comes from a read error, as the CDR3 has no conserved phenylalanine or tryptophan at its end. The limits of the CDR3 on the DNA are not certain, so only TCRdb's listed CDR3 is given. The chain has TRBV29-1 and TRBJ2-3. The CDR3 sequence runs 12 residues, both termini included. Germline V gene lookup returns CDR1 SQVTM and CDR2 ANQGSEA. CDR3: CSARGSTDTQCY.

A remark on this clonotype: The final CDR3 position lacks the conserved phenylalanine or tryptophan, pointing to a likely read error. No DNA is shown, since the ends of the CDR3 on it are uncertain; the CDR3 is the one TCRdb lists. The V call is TRBV29-1, the J call TRBJ2-7; the DNA was not used to check the table's D call, TRBD1. The CDR3 is 13 residues long, ends included. Germline CDR1 reads SQVTM; CDR2 reads ANQGSEA. The CDR3 is CSVSRDPTYEQYL.

On this clonotype itself: At one end, the junction sequence differs from germline, possibly due to a read error. This chain links TRBV6-6 with TRBJ2-6; tentatively, D is TRBD1 or TRBD2 (5 bases each). CDR1 and CDR2 from the germline V gene are MNHNY and SVGAGI (reference sequence). The CDR3 totals 16 residues. This CDR3 reads CASSVPGSSGANALTF. CDR3 DNA sequence: TGTGCCAGCAGTGTTCCAGGGAGCTCTGGAGCCAACGCCCTGACTTTC.

Worth noting for this clonotype: One end of the junction does not line up with germline, which may come from a read error. The chain uses TRBV11-2 and TRBJ2-7; 8 nucleotides line up with TRBD2. CDR3 size: 14 residues. The germline V gene has CDR1 SGHAT and CDR2 FQNNGV. The CDR3 DNA sequence: TGCGCCGGCAGCTTCGGGACTAGTCTGTGGGAGCGGTACTTC. Amino acids: CAGSFGTSLWERYF. The full variable domain, in which reference TRBV11-2 and TRBJ2-7 provide the parts outside the CDR3, is EAGVAQSPRYKIIEKRQSVAFWCNPISGHATLYWYQQILGQGPKLLIQFQNNGVVDDSQLPKDRFSAERLKGVDSTLKIQPAKLEDSAVYLCAGSFGTSLWERYFGPGTRLTVT.